The source of this T cell receptor (beta chain) is a study of T-cell reconstitution after alpha-beta-depleted transplantation in children. Construction of the TCRbeta library involved unique molecular identifiers. TCRdb processed the PCR reads anew with MiXCR; each CDR3 protein has one entry. The top ten hold about 14% of the sample, which has fewer than 95,000 distinct CDR3 sequences, 12% seen once. This CDR3 is 13 amino acids long. Germline V gives CDR1 DFQATT, CDR2 SNEGSKA (reference sequence). Trimming took off 7 bases at V and 2 bases at J, with 15 bases between the two ends. In its sample, this clonotype was seen many times.

Sequenced material: PBMCs from the stem cell graft donor, taken from the stem cell graft. This receptor was taken from a human donor who donated a stem cell graft to a child with inherited bone marrow failure. The chain recombines TRBV20-1 with TRBJ2-7; possible D gene TRBD1, 6 bases. DNA for the CDR3: TGCAGTGGTACTCCGGACAGCACCTACGAGCAGTACTTC. Translated: CSGTPDSTYEQYF.